The TCR beta chain described here comes from a study of cytomegalovirus exposure and HLA in healthy donors. The V and J ends lost 3 bases and 3 bases respectively, with 15 bases between them. CDR1 is MDHEN and CDR2 is SYDVKM in the germline V gene. This CDR3 has 16 amino acids. Primers: 60 Vbeta forward and 13 Jbeta reverse. Data came from immunoSEQ multiplex PCR; TCRdb stores just in-frame clones and leaves some out. The sample data list fewer than 150,000 clones. Details on this clone: What it recognizes is unknown.

Study-level results: Later analysis identified about 18,000 TCR beta sequences associated with HLA alleles, using a false discovery rate threshold of 0.05. Near-uniform donor sequencing depth was presumed by presence/absence analyses. It was reported that TCR beta sequences correctly inferred the HLA-A and HLA-B alleles for most subjects. CMV antigen specificity of a few CMV-associated chains was confirmed in vitro.

The J gene is TRBJ1-5, the V gene TRBV28; a possible D gene is TRBD1 (6 bases). The clonotype originates from a woman aged 55-69 years in good health and CMV-seronegative. Material: PBMCs. The chain's CDR3 is CASSFRSWGLNQPQHF. CDR3 sequence (DNA): TGTGCCAGCAGTTTTAGAAGCTGGGGGCTCAATCAGCCCCAGCATTTT.